One TCR beta chain is described in this entry. Its specificity is not known. The repertoire was sequenced with immunoSEQ multiplex PCR; TCRdb's copy has only in-frame clones and lacks some. In the table there are tens of thousands of clones, just over 95% of which are singletons. CDR3 length equals 15 residues. CDR1 and CDR2 from the germline V gene are MDHEN and SYDVKM. V lost 2 bases and J 0 bases, leaving 8 bases between the germline ends. These data are taken from a study of cytomegalovirus exposure and HLA in healthy donors. In the study overall: The same platform as the approximately 640 first-cohort repertoires was used for the 90 to 150 validation repertoires, a later analysis reported.

Study conclusions and caveats: Reports showed the classifier diagnosing cytomegalovirus status with high specificity and sensitivity. The majority of TCR sequences were rare, yet some public TCRs appeared in many donors. Under in vitro conditions, three CMV-associated chains were confirmed as specific for CMV antigens.

This chain links TRBV28 with TRBJ2-1; a possible D gene is TRBD2 (6 bases). The sequencing input was PBMCs. The TCR originated in a woman between 18 and 29 years old in good health and CMV-seropositive. The CDR3 DNA reads as TGTGCCAGCAGTTTACTCGGGAGCTCCTACAATGAGCAGTTCTTC. Translating it yields CASSLLGSSYNEQFF.